The TCR beta chain under discussion was sequenced for a study of T cell repertoires in cytomegalovirus infection (dated by TCRdb to about 2019). Regarding the research as a whole: Peptide stimulations targeted recently identified HLA-C-restricted CMV epitopes, whose presentation resists viral immunomodulation, together with well-studied HLA-B-restricted epitopes. Donor HLA type was relevant to the analysis, as public TCR beta signatures indicated carriage of CMV infection together with the matching HLA type.

There are a few counts of this clonotype. No antigen is known for it. Per-base qualities were not stored, and no clone one base away is much larger. The treatment or condition label on this specimen signifies: in vitro stimulation with specific CMV peptide epitopes to enrich CMV-specific T cells. These reads were obtained on an Illumina HiSeq 1500. TCRdb passed the public sequencing reads through fastp at Q25 and MiXCR, retaining productive beta sequences. A single entry per CDR3 protein holds the most common genes and DNA from its merged rows. The sample records fewer than 1,000,000 distinct CDR3 sequences, approximately 31% of which are singletons. The leading ten clones occupy 13% of the sample. What the study reported, not specific to this receptor: In both this cohort and an independent cohort of under 450 donors, the cumulative frequency of public TCR beta family members distinguished carriers of CMV infection plus the relevant HLA type. The ex vivo response was dominated by HLA-C-restricted CMV-specific TCR beta clonotypes, and the single most frequent clonotype in two of eight donors was supplied by these HLA-C-restricted clonotypes.

The TCR comes from a human donor in good health (CMV status not recorded). Some clones in this sample may be carry-over from other donors' samples. The source material was cultured CD8+ T cells from PBMCs, sampled from culture after CMV antigen stimulation.

The sequence in DNA is TGTGCCAGCAGTTACTTAGGAACCGGACTAGCCAAAAACATTCAGTACTTC. This encodes CASSYLGTGLAKNIQYF. This sequence uses TRBV6-2 or TRBV6-3 and TRBJ2-4; possibly the D gene is TRBD2, per 5 matching bases. Based on the germline V gene, the CDR1 and CDR2 sequences are MNHEY and SVGEGT. V drops 1 base and J drops 0 bases, leaving 13 bases in between. Including cysteine and phenylalanine, the CDR3 has 17 amino acids. The only DNA kept is the CDR3, 51 bases in frame from the first base.